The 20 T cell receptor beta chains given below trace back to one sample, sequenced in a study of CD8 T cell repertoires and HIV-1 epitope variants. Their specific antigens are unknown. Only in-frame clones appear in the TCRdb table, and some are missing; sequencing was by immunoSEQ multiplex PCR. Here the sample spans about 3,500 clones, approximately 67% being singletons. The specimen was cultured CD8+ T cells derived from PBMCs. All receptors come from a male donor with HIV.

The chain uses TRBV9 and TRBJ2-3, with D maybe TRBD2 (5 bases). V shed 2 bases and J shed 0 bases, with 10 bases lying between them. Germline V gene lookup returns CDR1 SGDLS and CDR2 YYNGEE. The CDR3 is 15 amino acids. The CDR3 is CASSVGGPSTDTQYF. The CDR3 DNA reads TGTGCCAGCAGCGTGGGCGGGCCTAGCACAGATACGCAGTATTTT.

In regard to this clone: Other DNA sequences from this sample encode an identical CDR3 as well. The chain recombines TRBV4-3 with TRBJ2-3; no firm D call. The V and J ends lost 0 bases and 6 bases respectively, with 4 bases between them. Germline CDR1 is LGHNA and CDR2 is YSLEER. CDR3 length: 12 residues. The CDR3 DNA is TGCGCCAGCAGCCAAGACACGGATACGCAGTATTTT. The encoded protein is CASSQDTDTQYF.

This CDR3 is CASSHYGGGDTQYF. The CDR3 DNA is TGCGCCAGCAGCCACTACGGAGGTGGCGATACGCAGTATTTT. The chain couples TRBV5-1 to TRBJ2-3, with a possible D match to TRBD2 (5 bases). The CDR3 sequence is 14 residues long. Trimming removed 4 bases from V and 6 bases from J, with 15 bases in between. The germline gives CDR1 SGHRS, CDR2 YFSETQ. Together with reference TRBV5-1 and TRBJ2-3, the CDR3 gives the full variable domain: KAGVTQTPRYLIKTRGQQVTLSCSPISGHRSVSWYQQTPGQGLQFLFEYFSETQRNKGNFPGRFSGRQFSNSRSEMNVSTLELGDSALYLCASSHYGGGDTQYFGPGTRLTVL.

The CDR3 reads CASSPTRSSYNSPLHF. Here the CDR3 DNA reads TGTGCCAGCAGTCCGACAAGGAGCTCCTATAATTCACCCCTCCACTTT. The J gene is TRBJ1-6, the V gene TRBV6-6; D remains ambiguous. The V end lost 5 bases, the J end lost 0 bases, and 11 bases lay between the germline ends. This CDR3 comprises 16 residues. CDR1 is MNHNY, CDR2 SVGAGI, per germline (reference sequence).

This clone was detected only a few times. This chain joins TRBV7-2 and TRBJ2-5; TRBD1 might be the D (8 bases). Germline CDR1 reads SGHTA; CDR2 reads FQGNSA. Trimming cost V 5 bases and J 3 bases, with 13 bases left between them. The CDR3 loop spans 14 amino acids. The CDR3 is CASSVTGGEETQYF. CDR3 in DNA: TGTGCCAGCAGCGTAACAGGGGGGGAAGAGACCCAGTACTTC. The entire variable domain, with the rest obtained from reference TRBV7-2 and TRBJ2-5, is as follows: GAGVSQSPSNKVTEKGKDVELRCDPISGHTALYWYRQSLGQGLEFLIYFQGNSAPDKSGLPSDRFSAERTGGSVSTLTIQRTQQEDSAVYLCASSVTGGEETQYFGPGTRLLVL.

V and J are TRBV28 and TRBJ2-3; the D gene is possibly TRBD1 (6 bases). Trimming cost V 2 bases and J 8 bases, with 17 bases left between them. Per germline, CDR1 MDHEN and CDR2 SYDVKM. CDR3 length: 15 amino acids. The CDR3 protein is CASSLPGTTAVTQYF. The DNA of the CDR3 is TGTGCCAGCAGTTTACCCGGGACAACGGCAGTTACGCAGTATTTT.

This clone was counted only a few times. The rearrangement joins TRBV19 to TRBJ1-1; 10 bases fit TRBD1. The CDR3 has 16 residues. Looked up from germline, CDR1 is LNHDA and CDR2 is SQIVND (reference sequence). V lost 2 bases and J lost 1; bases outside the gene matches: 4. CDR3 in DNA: TGTGCCAGTAGTATATTGGACAGGGGGTCGAACACTGAAGCTTTCTTT. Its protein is CASSILDRGSNTEAFF.

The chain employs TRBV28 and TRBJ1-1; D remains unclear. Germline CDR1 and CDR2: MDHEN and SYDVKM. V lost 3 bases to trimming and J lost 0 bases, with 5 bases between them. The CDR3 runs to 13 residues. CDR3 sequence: CASSFRLNTEAFF. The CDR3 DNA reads TGTGCCAGCAGTTTTCGATTGAACACTGAAGCTTTCTTT.

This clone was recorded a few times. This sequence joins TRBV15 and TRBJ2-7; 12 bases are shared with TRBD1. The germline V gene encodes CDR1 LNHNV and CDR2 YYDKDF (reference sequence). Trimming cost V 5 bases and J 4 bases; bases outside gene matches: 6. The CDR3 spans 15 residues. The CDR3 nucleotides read TGTGCCACCAGCCCCGGGACAGGGGGCGCTTACGAGCAGTACTTC. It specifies CATSPGTGGAYEQYF.

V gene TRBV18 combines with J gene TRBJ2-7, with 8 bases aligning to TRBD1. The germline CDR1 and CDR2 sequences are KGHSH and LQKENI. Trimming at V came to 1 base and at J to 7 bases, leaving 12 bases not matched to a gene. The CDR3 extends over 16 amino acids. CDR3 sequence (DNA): TGTGCCAGCTCACCACGCTCCGGGACAGGTTCGGGTGAGCAGTACTTC. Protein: CASSPRSGTGSGEQYF.

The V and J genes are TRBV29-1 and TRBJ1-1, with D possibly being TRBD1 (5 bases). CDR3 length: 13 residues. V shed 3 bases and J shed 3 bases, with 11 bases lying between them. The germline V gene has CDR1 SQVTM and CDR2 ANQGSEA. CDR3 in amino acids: CSVDRGDHTEAFF. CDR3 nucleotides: TGCAGCGTTGATCGGGGCGATCACACTGAAGCTTTCTTT. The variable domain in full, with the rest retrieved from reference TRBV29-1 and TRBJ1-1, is SAVISQKPSRDICQRGTSLTIQCQVDSQVTMMFWYRQQPGQSLTLIATANQGSEATYESGFVIDKFPISRPNLTFSTLTVSNMSPEDSSIYLCSVDRGDHTEAFFGQGTRLTVV.

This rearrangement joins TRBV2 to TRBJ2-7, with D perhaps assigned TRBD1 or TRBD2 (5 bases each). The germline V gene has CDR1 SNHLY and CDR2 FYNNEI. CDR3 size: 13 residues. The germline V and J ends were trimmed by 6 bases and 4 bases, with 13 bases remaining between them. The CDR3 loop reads CASRDWDGYEQYF. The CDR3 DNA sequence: TGTGCCAGCAGGGATTGGGACGGTTACGAGCAGTACTTC.

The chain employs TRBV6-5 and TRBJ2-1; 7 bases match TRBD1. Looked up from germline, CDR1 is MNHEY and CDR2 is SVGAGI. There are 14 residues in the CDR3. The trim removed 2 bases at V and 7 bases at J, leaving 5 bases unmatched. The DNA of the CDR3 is TGTGCCAGCAGTTACGGGACAGCTTATAATGAGCAGTTCTTC. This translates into CASSYGTAYNEQFF.

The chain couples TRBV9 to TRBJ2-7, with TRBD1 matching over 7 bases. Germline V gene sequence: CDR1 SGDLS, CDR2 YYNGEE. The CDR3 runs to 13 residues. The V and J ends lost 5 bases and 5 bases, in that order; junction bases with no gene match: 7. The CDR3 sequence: CASSPDRVHEQYF. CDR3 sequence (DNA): TGTGCCAGCAGTCCTGACAGGGTGCACGAGCAGTACTTC.

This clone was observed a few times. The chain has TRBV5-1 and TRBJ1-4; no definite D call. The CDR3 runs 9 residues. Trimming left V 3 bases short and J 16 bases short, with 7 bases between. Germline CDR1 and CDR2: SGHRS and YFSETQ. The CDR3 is CASSSVEFF. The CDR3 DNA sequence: TGCGCCAGCAGCTCCGTGGAGTTTTTT.

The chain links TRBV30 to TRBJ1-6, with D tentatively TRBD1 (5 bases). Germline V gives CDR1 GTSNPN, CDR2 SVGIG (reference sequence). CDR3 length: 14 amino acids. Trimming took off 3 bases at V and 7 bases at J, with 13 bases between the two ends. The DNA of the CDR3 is TGTGCCTGGAGGGACGGGGCGTTAAATTCACCCCTCCACTTT. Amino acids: CAWRDGALNSPLHF.

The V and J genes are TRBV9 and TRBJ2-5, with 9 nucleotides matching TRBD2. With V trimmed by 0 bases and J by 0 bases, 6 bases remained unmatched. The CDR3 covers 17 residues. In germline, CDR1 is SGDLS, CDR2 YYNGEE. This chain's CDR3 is CASSVAPAGGHQETQYF. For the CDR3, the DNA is TGTGCCAGCAGCGTAGCTCCAGCGGGGGGTCACCAAGAGACCCAGTACTTC.

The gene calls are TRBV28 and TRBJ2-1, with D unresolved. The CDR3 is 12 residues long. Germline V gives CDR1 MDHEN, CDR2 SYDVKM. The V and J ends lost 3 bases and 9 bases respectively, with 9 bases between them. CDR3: CASSFLGAEQFF. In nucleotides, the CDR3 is TGTGCCAGCAGTTTTCTCGGAGCTGAGCAGTTCTTC.

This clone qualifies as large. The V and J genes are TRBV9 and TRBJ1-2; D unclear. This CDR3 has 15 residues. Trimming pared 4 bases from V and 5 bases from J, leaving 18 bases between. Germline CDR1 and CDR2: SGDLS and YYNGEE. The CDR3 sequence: CASSFVGSGAYGYTF. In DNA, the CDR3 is TGTGCCAGCAGCTTCGTAGGGTCTGGAGCTTATGGCTACACCTTC.

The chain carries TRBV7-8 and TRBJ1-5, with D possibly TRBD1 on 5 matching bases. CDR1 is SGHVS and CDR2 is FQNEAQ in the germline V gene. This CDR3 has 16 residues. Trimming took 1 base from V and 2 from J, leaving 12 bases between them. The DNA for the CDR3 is TGTGCCAGCAGCTTAGGAGGGACTCGGGGCAATCAGCCCCAGCATTTT. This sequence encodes CASSLGGTRGNQPQHF.